One sample yielded the 30 T cell receptor beta chains listed below, sequenced in a study of T cell clonotyping in hematopoietic cell transplantation. The repertoire was sequenced with immunoSEQ multiplex PCR; TCRdb's copy has only in-frame clones and lacks some. This repertoire shows under 5,000 clones, around 90% found once; its top ten account for 5% to 6%. Sequencing input: peripheral blood mononuclear cells. The receptors originated from a man in his forties in good health. Some clones in this sample may be carry-over from other donors' samples.

The gene calls are TRBV7-9 and TRBJ2-5; TRBD1 is a possible D gene (5 bases). The CDR3 has 12 amino acids. The germline gives CDR1 SEHNR, CDR2 FQNEAQ (reference sequence). V shed 6 bases and J shed 5 bases, with 10 bases lying between them. The CDR3 is CASRTDTETQYF. DNA of the CDR3: TGTGCCAGCAGAACGGACACCGAGACCCAGTACTTC.

The chain links TRBV6-4 to TRBJ1-2; 9 positions agree with TRBD1. In germline, CDR1 is MRHNA, CDR2 SNTAGT. The CDR3 extends over 14 amino acids. Trimming took 6 bases from V and 3 from J; bases not matched to a gene: 5. The CDR3 DNA follows: TGTGCCAGCAGGGGGACAGGGAGTGACTATGGCTACACCTTC. It is translated as CASRGTGSDYGYTF.

The chain combines TRBV7-9 with TRBJ2-1, with a possible D match to TRBD2 (6 bases). The CDR3 is 15 residues long. Germline loops: CDR1 SEHNR, CDR2 FQNEAQ (reference sequence). V dropped 5 bases and J dropped 10 bases, with 21 bases sitting between them. The CDR3 DNA reads TGTGCCAGCAGCCCCCCTGGCGGGATCGTCAGGGAGCAGTTCTTC. Its protein is CASSPPGGIVREQFF. The variable domain in full, with the rest retrieved from reference TRBV7-9 and TRBJ2-1, is DTGVSQNPRHKITKRGQNVTFRCDPISEHNRLYWYRQTLGQGPEFLTYFQNEAQLEKSRLLSDRFSAERPKGSFSTLEIQRTEQGDSAMYLCASSPPGGIVREQFFGPGTRLTVL.

The chain uses TRBV19 and TRBJ1-3; tentative D call: TRBD1 (5 bases). CDR3 length: 15 amino acids. The V end was cut by 2 bases, the J end by 5 bases, with 13 bases between. CDR1 is LNHDA and CDR2 is SQIVND in the germline V gene (reference sequence). The CDR3 loop reads CASSIKGRGRNTIYF. DNA of the CDR3: TGTGCCAGTAGTATAAAGGGACGGGGGAGAAACACCATATATTTT.

The V call is TRBV7-2, the J call TRBJ2-1; D is undetermined. Deletions cut 0 bases from V and 8 bases from J, with 11 bases between. Per germline, CDR1 SGHTA and CDR2 FQGNSA. This CDR3 has 14 residues. The CDR3 loop reads CASSLALAGDEQFF. CDR3 coding DNA: TGTGCCAGCAGCTTAGCGCTGGCTGGGGATGAGCAGTTCTTC.

The chain carries TRBV11-2 and TRBJ2-7; no clear D. The CDR3 spans 13 residues. Germline CDR1 is SGHAT and CDR2 is FQNNGV. Trimming took 0 bases from V and 7 from J, leaving 10 bases between them. CDR3 sequence (DNA): TGTGCCAGCAGCTTAGAACCCTCTGGGGAGCAGTACTTC. As protein: CASSLEPSGEQYF.

Written as DNA, the CDR3 is TGTGCCAGCAGCTTGGGACAGGGAGAGGCAGATACGCAGTATTTT. Protein product: CASSLGQGEADTQYF. The chain has TRBV7-3 and TRBJ2-3; 9 nucleotides align to TRBD1. This CDR3 is 15 amino acids long. V dropped 3 bases and J dropped 4; count of bases not matched to a gene: 5. Per the germline V gene, CDR1 is SGHTA and CDR2 is FQGTGA.

The chain employs TRBV11-2 and TRBJ2-3, with 9 nucleotides matching TRBD2. CDR3 length: 15 residues. Germline CDR1 is SGHAT and CDR2 is FQNNGV. J gave up 2 bases and V 7 bases, and 7 bases lay outside the gene matches. The CDR3 protein is CASTQLAGLTDTQYF. CDR3 nucleotides: TGTGCCAGCACCCAACTAGCGGGTCTCACAGATACGCAGTATTTT.

V usage is TRBV4-2 and J usage is TRBJ2-1; 8 bases fit TRBD2. Trimming took 4 bases from V and 4 from J; bases not matched to a gene: 12. The CDR3 is made up of 17 amino acids. CDR1 is LGHNA and CDR2 is YNFKEQ in the germline V gene. The CDR3 DNA reads as TGTGCCAGCAGCCCCCAGGCTAGCGGGCGGAATTACAATGAGCAGTTCTTC. It codes for CASSPQASGRNYNEQFF.

In DNA form, the CDR3 reads TGTGCCAGCAGCTTAGACCCGGGCAAAAACATTCAGTACTTC. Its protein is CASSLDPGKNIQYF. This chain joins TRBV13 and TRBJ2-4, with unresolved D. V lost 1 base and J 3 bases, leaving 7 bases between the germline ends. Germline CDR1 reads PRHDT; CDR2 reads FYEKMQ (reference sequence). The CDR3 is 14 residues long.

As regards this clone: This specimen includes other DNA sequences encoding the same CDR3. The V and J genes are TRBV5-1 and TRBJ2-5; D call uncertain. The CDR3 sequence is 13 residues long. V lost 3 bases and J lost 2, with 8 bases in between. CDR1 and CDR2 (germline): SGHRS, YFSETQ. Here the CDR3 DNA reads TGCGCCAGCAGCTCGTCGGTACAAGAGACCCAGTACTTC. Its protein product is CASSSSVQETQYF.

V and J are TRBV7-2 and TRBJ2-7, with 8 bases identical to TRBD1. The J segment lost 2 bases and the V segment lost 4 bases, leaving 4 bases of the junction unmatched. Germline CDR1 reads SGHTA; CDR2 reads FQGNSA. The CDR3 has 14 amino acids. The CDR3: CASSSRQGTYEQYF. Written as DNA, the CDR3 is TGTGCCAGCAGCTCGAGACAGGGGACCTACGAGCAGTACTTC.

This chain links TRBV7-9 with TRBJ2-2; possibly TRBD1 for D (5 bases). CDR1 is SEHNR and CDR2 is FQNEAQ in the germline V gene (reference sequence). CDR3 size: 15 residues. V lost 6 bases and J lost 4, with 15 bases in between. The CDR3 region is CASRYLGPSTGELFF. For the CDR3, the DNA is TGTGCCAGCAGATACTTGGGGCCCAGCACCGGGGAGCTGTTTTTT.

The V gene is TRBV7-3, the J gene TRBJ2-7, with D hard to call. This CDR3 has 13 amino acids. The germline gives CDR1 SGHTA, CDR2 FQGTGA. V shed 6 bases and J shed 7 bases, with 16 bases lying between them. The chain's CDR3 is CASRADSREEQYF. As DNA, the CDR3 is TGTGCCAGCAGGGCTGACTCAAGAGAGGAGCAGTACTTC.

The rearrangement joins TRBV4-2 to TRBJ2-5; no firm D call. V lost 0 bases to trimming and J lost 5 bases, with 7 bases between them. Germline V gene lookup returns CDR1 LGHNA and CDR2 YNFKEQ. The CDR3 sequence is 13 residues long. In nucleotides, the CDR3 is TGTGCCAGCAGCCAAGATGAGTGGGAGACCCAGTACTTC. This translates into CASSQDEWETQYF.

The chain uses TRBV5-1 and TRBJ2-3, with D unclear. The CDR3 is 15 amino acids. V was pared by 2 bases and J by 0 bases, with 10 bases between. Germline CDR1 SGHRS, CDR2 YFSETQ. The CDR3 spells CASSLDGSSTDTQYF. The CDR3 DNA follows: TGCGCCAGCAGCTTAGACGGTTCTAGCACAGATACGCAGTATTTT.

V gene TRBV13 combines with J gene TRBJ1-1; D gene unclear. The CDR3 runs 14 residues. V was clipped by 3 bases and J by 3 bases, with 11 bases between them. Germline V gene lookup returns CDR1 PRHDT and CDR2 FYEKMQ (reference sequence). CDR3 sequence reads: CASSLEERYTEAFF. The DNA for the CDR3 is TGTGCCAGCAGCTTGGAGGAAAGATACACTGAAGCTTTCTTT.

The V gene is TRBV19, the J gene TRBJ2-3, with TRBD1 matching over 10 bases. Germline CDR1 and CDR2: LNHDA and SQIVND (reference sequence). V shed 8 bases and J 2 bases; nucleotides not matched to a gene: 7. The CDR3 runs to 15 residues. As DNA, the CDR3 is TGTGCCAGTTCCGGGACAGGGGTTTTCACAGATACGCAGTATTTT. As protein: CASSGTGVFTDTQYF.

The J gene is TRBJ2-1, the V gene TRBV5-1; possible D gene TRBD2, 6 bases. CDR1 SGHRS and CDR2 YFSETQ come from the germline V gene. The CDR3 sequence is 16 residues long. Trimming took off 4 bases at V and 7 bases at J, with 21 bases between the two ends. CDR3 DNA sequence: TGCGCCAGCAGCCCGGCGGTAGCGGCGCCTTGGAATGAGCAGTTCTTC. This gives the protein CASSPAVAAPWNEQFF.

The chain links TRBV5-6 to TRBJ1-2, with 7 bases lining up with TRBD1. There are 13 residues in the CDR3. V gave up 6 bases and J gave up 4 bases; unmatched junction bases: 6. Germline V gene lookup returns CDR1 SGHDT and CDR2 YYEEEE. The CDR3 nucleotides read TGTGCCAGCAAGATGACAGGGACCTATGGCTACACCTTC. Its protein product is CASKMTGTYGYTF.

The chain recombines TRBV29-1 with TRBJ2-4; perhaps TRBD2 as D (6 bases). V lost 1 base to trimming and J lost 1 base, with 20 bases between them. This CDR3 region has 18 residues. Germline CDR1 and CDR2: SQVTM and ANQGSEA. The CDR3 DNA reads as TGCAGCGTTGAAGGCCATGGTGGACTACCCTTTGCCAAAAACATTCAGTACTTC. Translation: CSVEGHGGLPFAKNIQYF.

The chain joins TRBV6-5 to TRBJ2-1, with 8 nucleotides matching TRBD1. Germline V gives CDR1 MNHEY, CDR2 SVGAGI. This CDR3 region has 15 residues. J gave up 7 bases and V 0 bases, and 5 bases lay outside the gene matches. The CDR3 DNA reads as TGTGCCAGCAGTTACTCACAGGGGGGTTTGAATGAGCAGTTCTTC. Encoded protein: CASSYSQGGLNEQFF.

This clone came up a few times. The V gene is TRBV20-1, the J gene TRBJ2-1; a weak D match, TRBD2 (6 bases). CDR1 DFQATT and CDR2 SNEGSKA come from the germline V gene (reference sequence). Trimming pared 6 bases from V and 9 bases from J, leaving 12 bases between. The CDR3 length is 11 residues. The DNA of the CDR3 is TGCAGTGCGGGGAGGAGGGGTGAGCAGTTCTTC. It encodes CSAGRRGEQFF.

The rearrangement links TRBV29-1 to TRBJ1-5; tentative D call: TRBD1 (6 bases). With 7 bases removed from V and 2 bases from J, the gap between germline ends came to 15 bases. The CDR3 spans 14 residues. The germline V gene has CDR1 SQVTM and CDR2 ANQGSEA. The CDR3 DNA follows: TGCAGCGCTACAACAGGGTTTGGCAATCAGCCCCAGCATTTT. Amino acid sequence: CSATTGFGNQPQHF.

The chain couples TRBV6-1 to TRBJ1-5, with D unresolved. Germline CDR1 reads MNHNS; CDR2 reads SASEGT. This CDR3 spans 15 amino acids. The ends were cut back, 6 bases at V and 0 bases at J, with 12 bases in the middle. As DNA, the CDR3 is TGTGCCAGCAGCGCTGTGCGGGTTAGCAATCAGCCCCAGCATTTT. It encodes CASSAVRVSNQPQHF.

The table lists this clone with a count of one. The V gene is TRBV5-1, the J gene TRBJ2-2, with D unclear. Trimming removed 5 bases from V and 3 bases from J, with 8 bases in between. Looked up from germline, CDR1 is SGHRS and CDR2 is YFSETQ. The CDR3 length is 13 residues. The CDR3 sequence: CASRLGDTGELFF. The CDR3 DNA reads TGCGCCAGCAGGCTTGGAGACACCGGGGAGCTGTTTTTT.

The V gene is TRBV23-1, the J gene TRBJ1-5; 7 nucleotides match TRBD1. TRBV23-1 carries the ORF label, with uncertain function. The CDR3 has 14 residues. The ends lost 11 bases at V and 0 bases at J; junction bases unmatched: 7. In DNA form, the CDR3 reads TGCGCCCAGGAGGGGGCCTCTAGCAATCAGCCCCAGCATTTT. Translating gives CAQEGASSNQPQHF.

The gene calls are TRBV15 and TRBJ1-1; D gene uncertain. The CDR3 loop spans 14 amino acids. CDR1 and CDR2 (germline): LNHNV, YYDKDF (reference sequence). V gave up 6 bases and J gave up 1 base, with 12 bases separating them. CDR3 nucleotides: TGTGCCACCAGGGCCTACGGGAGGAACACTGAAGCTTTCTTT. Residues: CATRAYGRNTEAFF. The full variable domain, with the rest looked up from reference TRBV15 and TRBJ1-1, is DAMVIQNPRYQVTQFGKPVTLSCSQTLNHNVMYWYQQKSSQAPKLLFHYYDKDFNNEADTPDNFQSRRPNTSFCFLDIRSPGLGDTAMYLCATRAYGRNTEAFFGQGTRLTVV.

V and J are TRBV2 and TRBJ2-7, with 7 nucleotides matching TRBD2. Unmatched junction bases numbered 5, after V lost 6 bases and J lost 0 bases. Germline V gene lookup returns CDR1 SNHLY and CDR2 FYNNEI. The CDR3 covers 14 residues. The CDR3 loop reads CASSHGTNSYEQYF. The CDR3 DNA follows: TGTGCCAGCAGCCACGGGACTAACTCCTACGAGCAGTACTTC.

This sequence joins TRBV9 and TRBJ1-3; 8 bases fit TRBD1. V lost 0 bases, J lost 2 bases, and 4 bases stayed unmatched. This CDR3 is 16 amino acids long. Germline V gene data show CDR1 as SGDLS and CDR2 as YYNGEE. The DNA for the CDR3 is TGTGCCAGCAGCGTAGTATCAGGGGGCACTGGAAACACCATATATTTT. Translating gives CASSVVSGGTGNTIYF.